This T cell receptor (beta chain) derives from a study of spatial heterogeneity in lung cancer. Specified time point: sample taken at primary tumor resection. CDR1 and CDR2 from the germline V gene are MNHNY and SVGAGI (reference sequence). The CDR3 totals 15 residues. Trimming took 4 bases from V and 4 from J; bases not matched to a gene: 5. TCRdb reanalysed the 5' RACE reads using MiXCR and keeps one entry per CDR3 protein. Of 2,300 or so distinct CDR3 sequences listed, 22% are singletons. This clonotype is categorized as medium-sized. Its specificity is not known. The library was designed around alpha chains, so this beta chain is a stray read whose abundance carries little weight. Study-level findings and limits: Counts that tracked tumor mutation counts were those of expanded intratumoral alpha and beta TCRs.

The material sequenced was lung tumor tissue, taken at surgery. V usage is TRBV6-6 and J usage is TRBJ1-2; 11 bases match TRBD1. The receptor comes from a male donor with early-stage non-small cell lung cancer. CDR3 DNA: TGTGCCAGCAGTTCTCCCGGACAGGGGGCCTATGGCTACACCTTC. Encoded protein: CASSSPGQGAYGYTF.